This TCR beta chain was documented in a study of CD8 T cells in Susac syndrome. Roughly 0.45 to 1 ug RNA was reverse transcribed with random hexamers. TCRdb analysed the immunoSEQ multiplex PCR reads with MiXCR anew, one entry per CDR3 protein. The table shows a few hundred thousand distinct CDR3 sequences, with roughly 96% occurring only once. CDR1 is SQVTM and CDR2 is ANQGSEA in the germline V gene. The germline V and J ends were trimmed by 6 bases and 4 bases, with 17 bases remaining between them. The CDR3 contains 14 residues. The chain recombines TRBV29-1 with TRBJ2-3; tentatively, D is TRBD2 (5 bases). Sequenced input: CD4+ T cells from PBMCs. This sequence was found in a human donor with multiple sclerosis. The CDR3 loop is CSVTHSVTSDTQYF. The CDR3 DNA reads TGCAGCGTGACACATAGCGTGACATCAGATACGCAGTATTTT.